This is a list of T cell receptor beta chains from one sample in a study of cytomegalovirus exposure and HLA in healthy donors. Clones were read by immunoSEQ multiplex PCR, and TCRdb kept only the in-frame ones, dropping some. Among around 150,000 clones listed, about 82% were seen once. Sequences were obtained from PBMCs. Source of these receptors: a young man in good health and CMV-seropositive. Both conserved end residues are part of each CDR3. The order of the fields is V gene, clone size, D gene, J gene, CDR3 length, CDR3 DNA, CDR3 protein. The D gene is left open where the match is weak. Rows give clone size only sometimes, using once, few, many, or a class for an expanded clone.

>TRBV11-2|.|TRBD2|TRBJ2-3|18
TGTGCCAGCAGCTTAGTTAAAGGAGCGGGGAGCAGCACAGATACGCAGTATTTT
CASSLVKGAGSSTDTQYF
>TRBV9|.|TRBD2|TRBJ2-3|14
TGTGCCAGCGGTTCCGGGACTAGCGAAAATACGCAGTATTTT
CASGSGTSENTQYF
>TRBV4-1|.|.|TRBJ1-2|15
TGCGCCAGCAGCCAAGAACTGGGCAGTAACTATGGCTACACCTTC
CASSQELGSNYGYTF
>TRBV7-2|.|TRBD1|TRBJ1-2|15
TGTGCCAGCAGCTTAGATGAGACAGGGATATATGGCTACACCTTC
CASSLDETGIYGYTF
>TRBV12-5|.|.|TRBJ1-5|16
TGTGCTAGTGGTTTGTGGAGGGTAGCAGAGAATCAGCCCCAGCATTTT
CASGLWRVAENQPQHF
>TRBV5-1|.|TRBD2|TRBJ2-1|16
TGCGCCAGCAGCTTGGCCATGACTAGCGTACGAAATGAGCAGTTCTTC
CASSLAMTSVRNEQFF
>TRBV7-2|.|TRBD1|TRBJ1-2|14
TGTGCCAGCAGTTCGGGGACAGGGTACTATGGCTACACCTTC
CASSSGTGYYGYTF
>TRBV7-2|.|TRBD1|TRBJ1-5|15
TGTGCCAGCAGCTTATTAGGACAGGGTTGGGAGCCCCAGCATTTT
CASSLLGQGWEPQHF
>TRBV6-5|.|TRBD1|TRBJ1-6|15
TGTGCCAGCAGGGTACCGGGACAGGGATACTCACCCCTCCACTTT
CASRVPGQGYSPLHF
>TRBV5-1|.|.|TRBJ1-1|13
TGCGCCAGCAGCTTTGGTGGGGCCACTGAAGCTTTCTTT
CASSFGGATEAFF
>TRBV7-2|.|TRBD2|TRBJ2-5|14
TGTGCCAGCAGCTTTAGCGGGGGGAGAGAGACCCAGTACTTC
CASSFSGGRETQYF
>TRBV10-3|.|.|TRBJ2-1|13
TGTGCCATCAGAACCGGGGACATTAATGAGCAGTTCTTC
CAIRTGDINEQFF
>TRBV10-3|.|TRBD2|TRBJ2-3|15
TGTGCCATCAGTAGAGCGGGGGGGTTCACAGATACGCAGTATTTT
CAISRAGGFTDTQYF
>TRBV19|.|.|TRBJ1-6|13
TGTGCCAGTAGTATTGGGGGGAATTCACCCCTCCACTTT
CASSIGGNSPLHF
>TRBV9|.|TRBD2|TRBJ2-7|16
TGTGCCAGCAGCGAGAACGAGCGGGGGGCCTCCTACGAGCAGTACTTC
CASSENERGASYEQYF
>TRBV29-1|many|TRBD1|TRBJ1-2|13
TGCAGCGTTGAACAAGGACAGGCTCTCGGCTACACCTTC
CSVEQGQALGYTF
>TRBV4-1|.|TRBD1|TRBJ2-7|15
TGCGCCAGCAGCGCTCGGACAGGGAGCTCCTACGAGCAGTACTTC
CASSARTGSSYEQYF
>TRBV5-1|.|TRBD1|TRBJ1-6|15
TGCGCCAGCAGAGACGACAGGGGGCTGAATTCACCCCTCCACTTT
CASRDDRGLNSPLHF
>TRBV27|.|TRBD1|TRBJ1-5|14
TGTGCCAGCAGTTCGACAGGGATCAATCAGCCCCAGCATTTT
CASSSTGINQPQHF
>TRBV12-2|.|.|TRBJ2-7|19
TGTGCAAGTCGCTTAGAAACCACCGACCGGGACAGGTTCCTCTACGAGCAGTACTTC
CASRLETTDRDRFLYEQYF
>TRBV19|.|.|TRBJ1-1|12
TGTGCCAGTATTAGTGGGAACACTGAAGCTTTCTTT
CASISGNTEAFF
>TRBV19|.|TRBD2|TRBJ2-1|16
TGTGCCAGTAGTATTGGTGGTCGGGGGGGCGTCGATGAGCAGTTCTTC
CASSIGGRGGVDEQFF
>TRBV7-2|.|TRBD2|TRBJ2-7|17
TGTGCCAGCAGCTTAAGGGCTAGCGGGGGGGCCGGGGACGAGCAGTACTTC
CASSLRASGGAGDEQYF
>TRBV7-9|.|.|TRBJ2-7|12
TGTGCCAACCGGGACTCCCTCGGCGAGCAGTACTTC
CANRDSLGEQYF
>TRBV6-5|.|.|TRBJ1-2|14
TGTGCCAGCAGTAGACAGGTGTATCAACTGGGCTACACCTTC
CASSRQVYQLGYTF
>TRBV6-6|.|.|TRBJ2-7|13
TGTGCCAGCTTAGAAGGGGGCTCCTACGAGCAGTACTTC
CASLEGGSYEQYF
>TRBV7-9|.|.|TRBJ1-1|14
TGTGCCAGCAGCCCTACCGACAGGAACACTGAAGCTTTCTTT
CASSPTDRNTEAFF
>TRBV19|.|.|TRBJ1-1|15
TGTGCCAGTAGTCCGTCGAGGTGGTTGAACACTGAAGCTTTCTTT
CASSPSRWLNTEAFF
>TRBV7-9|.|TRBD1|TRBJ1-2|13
TGTGCCAGCAGCCGAACAGGGGGATATGGCTACACCTTC
CASSRTGGYGYTF
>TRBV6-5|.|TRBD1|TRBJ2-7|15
TGTGCCAGCAGTCCACTTTGGACAGGTTCCTACGAGCAGTACTTC
CASSPLWTGSYEQYF
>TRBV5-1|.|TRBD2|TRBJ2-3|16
TGCGCCAGCAGCTCCGGGACTAGCGGGGGGATAGATACGCAGTATTTT
CASSSGTSGGIDTQYF
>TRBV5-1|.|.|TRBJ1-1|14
TGCGCCAGCAAGACAGGAACCTCTAACACTGAAGCTTTCTTT
CASKTGTSNTEAFF
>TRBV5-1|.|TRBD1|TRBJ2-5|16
TGCGCCAGCAGCTTCGCCGGGACAGGGGGCCGGGAGACCCAGTACTTC
CASSFAGTGGRETQYF
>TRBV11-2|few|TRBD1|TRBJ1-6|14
TGTGCCAGCAGCGCATCACCGGGACAGGCCCCCCTCCACTTT
CASSASPGQAPLHF
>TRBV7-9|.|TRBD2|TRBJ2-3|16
TGTGCCAGCAGCCTCCCCCGGGGCGGGGGGGAAGATACGCAGTATTTT
CASSLPRGGGEDTQYF
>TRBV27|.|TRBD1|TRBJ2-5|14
TGTGCCAGCAGTTGGGGACAGGGGCTTGAGACCCAGTACTTC
CASSWGQGLETQYF
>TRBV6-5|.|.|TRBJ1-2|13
TGTGCCAGCAGTTACTCTGGGTCAGCGGGCTACACCTTC
CASSYSGSAGYTF
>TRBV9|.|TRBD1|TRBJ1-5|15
TGTGCCAGCAGCTATGACGGGACAGGCAATCAGCCCCAGCATTTT
CASSYDGTGNQPQHF
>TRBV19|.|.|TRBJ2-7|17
TGTGCCAGTAGTAACTGGAGGGCAGTGGAGGGGCTCGGCGAGCAGTACTTC
CASSNWRAVEGLGEQYF
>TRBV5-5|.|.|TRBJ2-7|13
TGTGCCAGCAGCCCGGACAGCGTCTACGAGCAGTACTTC
CASSPDSVYEQYF
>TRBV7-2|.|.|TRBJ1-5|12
TGTGCCAGCAGTATGGAGAATCAGCCCCAGCATTTT
CASSMENQPQHF
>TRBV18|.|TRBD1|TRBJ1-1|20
TGTGCCAGCTCACTGAACACCGGGACAGGGTCTAGGGAACTTGGCACTGAAGCTTTCTTT
CASSLNTGTGSRELGTEAFF
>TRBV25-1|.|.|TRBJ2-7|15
TGTGCCAGCAGTGAAGCTAGGCCGGGGGACCACGAGCAGTACTTC
CASSEARPGDHEQYF
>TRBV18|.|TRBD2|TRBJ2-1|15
TGTGCCAGCTCACCCTGGCGGGGGGAAGTCAATGAGCAGTTCTTC
CASSPWRGEVNEQFF
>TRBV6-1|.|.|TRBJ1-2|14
TGTGCCAGCAGTCCCCGGGGGGTCCCCTATGGCTACACCTTC
CASSPRGVPYGYTF
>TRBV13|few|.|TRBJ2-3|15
TGTGCCAGCAGCCCACTAAGGTCCGGCACAGATACGCAGTATTTT
CASSPLRSGTDTQYF
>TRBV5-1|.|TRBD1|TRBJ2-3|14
TGCGCCAGCAGCGCGGGACAGGGGACAGATACGCAGTATTTT
CASSAGQGTDTQYF
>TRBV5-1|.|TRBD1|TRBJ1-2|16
TGCGCCAGCAGCTCTTCGACGCCGGGACAGGGTCCCCGTCGACACTTC
CASSSSTPGQGPRRHF
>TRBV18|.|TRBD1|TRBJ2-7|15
TGTGCCAGCTCATCAACCGGGACAGGGAGGTACGAGCAGTACTTC
CASSSTGTGRYEQYF
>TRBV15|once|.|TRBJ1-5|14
TGTGCCACCAGCAGACAGAATCCCAATCAGCCCCAGCATTTT
CATSRQNPNQPQHF
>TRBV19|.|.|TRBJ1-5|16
TGTGCCAGTAGTATCAGAATCGACTTTAGCAATCAGCCCCAGCATTTT
CASSIRIDFSNQPQHF
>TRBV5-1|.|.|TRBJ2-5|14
TGCGCCAGCACAGGGCAGGGGGGCCAAGAGACCCAGTACTTC
CASTGQGGQETQYF
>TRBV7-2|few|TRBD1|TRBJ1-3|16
TGTGCCAGCAGCCCATCGGACAGGAGCTCTGGAAACACCATATATTTT
CASSPSDRSSGNTIYF
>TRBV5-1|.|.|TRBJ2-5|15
TGCGCCAGCAGCTTGAGCGGCCCTTACCAAGAGACCCAGTACTTC
CASSLSGPYQETQYF